A selection of T cell receptor beta chains follows, all from one sample in a study of T cells after yellow fever vaccination. Each CDR3 protein gets one entry after TCRdb re-called the 5' RACE reads with MiXCR. The data show hundreds of thousands of distinct CDR3 sequences, around 8.1% seen once. This sample comprised PBMCs, obtained about 41 days after the first yellow fever vaccination. These receptors all come from a man younger than 35 who received the YFV17D yellow fever vaccine. Both conserved end residues are part of each CDR3. The order of the fields is V gene, D gene, J gene, clone size, CDR3 protein, CDR3 DNA. D genes are given only for firm matches. Only part of the rows carry a size: once, few, many, or a class if the clone is expanded.

TRBV4-2,.,TRBJ1-6,.,CASSQTQTGALAPLHF,TGTGCCAGCAGCCAAACCCAGACAGGCGCCCTTGCACCCCTCCACTTT
TRBV6-1,TRBD1,TRBJ1-2,.,CASSRTGQRINYGYTF,TGTGCCAGCAGTCGGACAGGGCAAAGGATTAACTATGGCTACACCTTC
TRBV12-3/TRBV12-4,TRBD1,TRBJ1-1,few,CASSLNGQGNTEAFF,TGTGCCAGCAGTTTAAACGGACAGGGAAACACTGAAGCTTTCTTT
TRBV11-2,.,TRBJ1-1,few,CASRRYRNTEAFF,TGTGCCAGCAGGCGCTACAGAAACACTGAAGCTTTCTTT
TRBV11-2,.,TRBJ2-1,few,CASSTTGNEQFF,TGTGCCAGCAGCACTACAGGCAATGAGCAGTTCTTC
TRBV6-5,TRBD1,TRBJ1-1,.,CASSYSDQGGTEAFF,TGTGCCAGCAGTTACTCTGACCAGGGGGGAACTGAAGCTTTCTTT
TRBV18,TRBD1,TRBJ1-4,few,CASSESGTVSNEKLFF,TGTGCCAGCTCAGAATCCGGGACAGTTTCTAATGAAAAACTGTTTTTT
TRBV29-1,.,TRBJ2-7,few,CSVEGQEAPYEQYF,TGCAGCGTTGAAGGACAGGAGGCGCCCTACGAGCAGTACTTC
TRBV6-5,.,TRBJ2-7,.,CASSYRTGGEQYF,TGTGCCAGCAGTTACAGGACAGGAGGGGAGCAGTACTTC
TRBV5-1,.,TRBJ2-2,.,CASSLALGDTGELFF,TGCGCCAGCAGCTTGGCGTTAGGGGACACCGGGGAGCTGTTTTTT
TRBV10-3,TRBD2,TRBJ2-3,.,CAISDPPTSGGGDTQYF,TGTGCCATCAGTGACCCTCCCACTAGCGGGGGTGGGGATACGCAGTATTTT
TRBV29-1,.,TRBJ2-7,few,CSVVPAVGNEQYF,TGCAGCGTTGTCCCGGCGGTGGGAAACGAGCAGTACTTC
TRBV12-3/TRBV12-4,TRBD2,TRBJ2-1,few,CASSFSGGPFEQFF,TGTGCCAGCAGTTTTTCGGGGGGGCCATTCGAGCAGTTCTTC
TRBV20-1,.,TRBJ1-1,.,CSAIADMNTEAFF,TGCAGTGCTATCGCGGACATGAACACTGAAGCTTTCTTT
TRBV4-1,TRBD2,TRBJ2-2,.,CASSLSGMNTGELFF,TGCGCCAGCAGCCTCAGCGGGATGAACACCGGGGAGCTGTTTTTT
TRBV12-3/TRBV12-4,.,TRBJ2-3,many,CASSLVAVSTDTQYF,TGTGCCAGCAGTTTGGTGGCGGTAAGCACAGATACGCAGTATTTT
TRBV6-2/TRBV6-3,.,TRBJ1-5,few,CASSPSAAGLSNQPQHF,TGTGCCAGCAGCCCATCCGCGGCAGGGCTTAGCAATCAGCCCCAGCATTTT
TRBV3-1,.,TRBJ2-2,many,CASSQGVGVGELFF,TGTGCCAGCAGCCAAGGGGTCGGGGTAGGGGAGCTGTTTTTT